This T cell receptor (beta chain) is from a study of PD-L1 blockade in urothelial cancer. As for the study in general: Prior regimens of chemotherapy numbered 0 to 3 per patient. Analyses used blood from 3 weeks (second dose) and 6 weeks after treatment start.

Synthetic TCR analog templates were spiked into each PCR. Here immunoSEQ multiplex PCR was the method, and the copy in TCRdb shows in-frame clones only, minus some. This table holds around 40,000 clones, less than 90% found once. CDR1 is LNHNV, CDR2 YYDKDF, per germline (reference sequence). V was shortened by 9 bases and J by 6 bases, with 9 bases between the two germline ends. The CDR3 runs 11 residues. Indicated time point: peripheral blood 6 weeks after treatment start. This receptor was taken from a man between 60 and 75 years old with urothelial cancer. The chain combines TRBV15 with TRBJ2-1, with a tentative D call TRBD2 (5 bases). Sequenced material: PBMCs, taken around atezolizumab (anti-PD-L1) treatment. The CDR3 region has the DNA TGTGCCACTTTAGGGAGCAATGAGCAGTTCTTC. It yields the protein CATLGSNEQFF. The whole variable domain, filled in from reference TRBV15 and TRBJ2-1, reads DAMVIQNPRYQVTQFGKPVTLSCSQTLNHNVMYWYQQKSSQAPKLLFHYYDKDFNNEADTPDNFQSRRPNTSFCFLDIRSPGLGDTAMYLCATLGSNEQFFGPGTRLTVL.